Following are 2 T cell receptor beta chains from one sample sequenced in a study of blood T cells in healthy people across ages. Primed by a sample-barcoded 5' primer and a J-beta primer mix, a second PCR proceeded for 7 to 11 cycles. TCRdb analysed the 5' RACE reads with MiXCR anew, one entry per CDR3 protein. The sample lists about 1.4 million distinct CDR3 sequences, 59% occurring once. The sequenced material came from blood. The receptors here all came from a man younger than 35 in good health.

In the case of this clonotype: The junction departs from the called germline gene at one end, perhaps through a read error. The chain uses TRBV27 and TRBJ2-7; 7 bases map to TRBD2. Germline V lookup: CDR1 MNHEY, CDR2 SMNVEV (reference sequence). This CDR3 is built from 15 residues. The CDR3 DNA follows: TGTGCCAGCAGTTTCTTGGGACTAAGCTCCTACGAGAAGTACTTC. It specifies CASSFLGLSSYEKYF.

This rearrangement joins TRBV4-2 to TRBJ1-5; D not resolved. V shed 4 bases and J shed 5 bases, with 9 bases lying between them. CDR3 size: 13 residues. The germline gives CDR1 LGHNA, CDR2 YNFKEQ. CDR3 bases: TGTGCCAGCAGCCCCCTACCCGATCAGCCCCAGCATTTT. Translating it yields CASSPLPDQPQHF.